These 31 T cell receptor beta chains share one sample of origin, sequenced in a study of cytomegalovirus exposure and HLA in healthy donors. Use of 60 Vbeta and 13 Jbeta primers characterized the PCR. Sequencing used immunoSEQ multiplex PCR; TCRdb keeps in-frame clones, though not all of them. The profile covers about 110,000 clones, with about four fifths appearing a single time and 2.5% to 3.5% taken by the ten largest. Source material: PBMCs. Source of these receptors: a woman aged 55-70 years in good health and CMV-seropositive.

The V and J genes are TRBV7-9 and TRBJ2-5; the D gene is possibly TRBD2 (5 bases). The CDR3 sequence is 15 residues long. Trimming shortened V by 5 bases and J by 2 bases, and 15 bases separated the two germline ends. Germline loops: CDR1 SEHNR, CDR2 FQNEAQ (reference sequence). CDR3 loop: CASSGPKGVQETQYF. CDR3 sequence (DNA): TGTGCCAGCAGCGGGCCGAAGGGAGTACAAGAGACCCAGTACTTC. The variable domain in full, completed from reference TRBV7-9 and TRBJ2-5, reads DTGVSQNPRHKITKRGQNVTFRCDPISEHNRLYWYRQTLGQGPEFLTYFQNEAQLEKSRLLSDRFSAERPKGSFSTLEIQRTEQGDSAMYLCASSGPKGVQETQYFGPGTRLLVL.

The J gene is TRBJ2-7, the V gene TRBV28; D remains ambiguous. With 6 bases removed from V and 5 bases from J, the gap between germline ends came to 11 bases. Germline V gene data show CDR1 as MDHEN and CDR2 as SYDVKM. This CDR3 has 12 amino acids. CDR3 in DNA: TGTGCCAGCAGCTACCTCCTACACGAGCAGTACTTC. Translation gives CASSYLLHEQYF.

The chain uses TRBV4-2 and TRBJ2-1, with TRBD2 as a possible D gene (6 bases). The germline CDR1 and CDR2 sequences are LGHNA and YNFKEQ. V lost 1 base and J 5 bases, leaving 15 bases between the germline ends. The CDR3 consists of 16 residues. The CDR3 sequence: CASSQGIGSGHNEQFF. The DNA of the CDR3 is TGTGCCAGCAGCCAAGGGATCGGGAGCGGCCACAATGAGCAGTTCTTC.

The chain employs TRBV11-3 and TRBJ1-1; 7 positions match TRBD1. Germline V CDR1 and CDR2: SGHNT, YENEEA. V shed 2 bases and J 5 bases; nucleotides not matched to a gene: 2. The length of the CDR3 is 13 residues. CDR3 residues: CASSLQGDTEAFF. In DNA form, the CDR3 reads TGTGCCAGCAGCTTACAGGGGGATACTGAAGCTTTCTTT.

The rearrangement links TRBV6-5 to TRBJ2-5; possible D gene TRBD1, 6 bases. Looked up from germline, CDR1 is MNHEY and CDR2 is SVGAGI. The CDR3 spans 15 residues. The V end lost 4 bases, the J end lost 1 base, and 13 bases lay between the germline ends. CDR3 nucleotides: TGTGCCAGCAGTTCTTACATCAGGGGCCAAGAGACCCAGTACTTC. Its protein is CASSSYIRGQETQYF.

This clone has just a few counts. This CDR3 reads CASSLMRGNGYTF. As DNA, the CDR3 is TGTGCCAGCAGCTTAATGAGGGGGAATGGCTACACCTTC. The chain employs TRBV7-9 and TRBJ1-2, with D tentatively TRBD1 (6 bases). Between the trimmed V and J ends, which lost 2 bases and 6 bases, there was a span of 10 bases. This CDR3 contains 13 residues. CDR1 SEHNR and CDR2 FQNEAQ come from the germline V gene (reference sequence). The entire variable domain, with the rest obtained from reference TRBV7-9 and TRBJ1-2, is as follows: DTGVSQNPRHKITKRGQNVTFRCDPISEHNRLYWYRQTLGQGPEFLTYFQNEAQLEKSRLLSDRFSAERPKGSFSTLEIQRTEQGDSAMYLCASSLMRGNGYTFGSGTRLTVV.

The chain links TRBV6-1 to TRBJ2-3; 11 nucleotides agree with TRBD2. The CDR3 loop spans 15 amino acids. The V gene end was trimmed by 7 bases and the J gene end by 4 bases; junction bases not matched to a gene: 7. Germline-derived CDR1 and CDR2 are MNHNS and SASEGT. The CDR3 DNA reads as TGTGCCAGCAACCTCCTAGCGGGAGGCCCAGATACGCAGTATTTT. Translating it yields CASNLLAGGPDTQYF.

This clone was detected only a few times. This chain uses TRBV19 with TRBJ1-1; D possibly corresponds to TRBD1 (5 bases). There are 16 residues in the CDR3. Germline loops: CDR1 LNHDA, CDR2 SQIVND (reference sequence). V gave up 3 bases and J gave up 1 base, with 15 bases separating them. CDR3 in amino acids: CASSIGVGRANTEAFF. The CDR3 DNA is TGTGCCAGTAGTATTGGGGTTGGCAGGGCGAACACTGAAGCTTTCTTT.

The chain joins TRBV15 to TRBJ1-3; no clear D. Deletions cut 0 bases from V and 8 bases from J, with 23 bases between. From germline, CDR1 is LNHNV and CDR2 YYDKDF (reference sequence). The CDR3 is made up of 18 amino acids. The DNA for the CDR3 is TGTGCCACCAGCAGAGATCCTCCCTTGGAAGATCCCCGGGACACCATATATTTT. This sequence encodes CATSRDPPLEDPRDTIYF.

The V and J genes are TRBV7-2 and TRBJ2-3, with D possibly TRBD1 on 5 matching bases. Germline loops: CDR1 SGHTA, CDR2 FQGNSA. The CDR3 totals 13 residues. V was cut by 3 bases and J by 4 bases, with 8 bases left in between. As DNA, the CDR3 is TGTGCCAGCAGCTTTAGGGGATCAGATACGCAGTATTTT. Protein product: CASSFRGSDTQYF.

The V gene is TRBV28, the J gene TRBJ2-3; 8 nucleotides align to TRBD1. With V trimmed by 3 bases and J by 4 bases, 12 bases remained unmatched. Germline assignment: CDR1 MDHEN and CDR2 SYDVKM. This CDR3 spans 17 amino acids. CDR3 amino acids: CASSFLYEDREADTQYF. The CDR3 DNA reads TGTGCCAGCAGTTTTCTGTATGAGGACAGGGAGGCAGATACGCAGTATTTT.

The chain is built from TRBV27 and TRBJ2-5; no definite D call. The J call may be incorrect, as the DNA end agrees better with TRBJ2-7. The CDR3 has 15 residues. CDR1 is MNHEY and CDR2 is SMNVEV in the germline V gene (reference sequence). The CDR3 DNA sequence: TGTGCCAGCAGACCTGCAATGTACGTCGCCTACGAGCAGTACTTC. This codes for CASRPAMYVAYEQYF.

The chain couples TRBV10-3 to TRBJ2-7; maybe TRBD2 (5 bases). The germline V gene has CDR1 ENHRY and CDR2 SYGVKD. The CDR3 spans 14 residues. CDR3 protein: CATLDVRTLYEQYF. In DNA form, the CDR3 reads TGTGCTACCCTTGACGTCCGGACTCTCTACGAGCAGTACTTC.

The chain employs TRBV18 and TRBJ2-7; 10 nucleotides line up with TRBD2. There are 16 residues in the CDR3. Germline CDR1 is KGHSH and CDR2 is LQKENI. After removal of 3 bases from V and 6 bases from J, the junction contained 11 bases not matched to a gene. CDR3 sequence reads: CASSPSVLAGASEQYF. The CDR3 nucleotides read TGTGCCAGCTCACCGTCCGTCCTAGCGGGAGCCTCCGAGCAGTACTTC.

The gene calls are TRBV18 and TRBJ2-1; 13 nucleotides agree with TRBD2. There are 16 residues in the CDR3. Trimming at V came to 3 bases and at J to 6 bases, leaving 5 bases not matched to a gene. The germline V gene has CDR1 KGHSH and CDR2 LQKENI. The CDR3 spells CASSPPGLAGTNEQFF. The CDR3 DNA is TGTGCCAGCTCACCCCCGGGACTAGCGGGAACCAATGAGCAGTTCTTC.

In its sample, this clone was seen once. V is TRBV13 and J is TRBJ2-5; the D gene is possibly TRBD1 (5 bases). The DNA end lines up better with TRBJ2-7; the J call may be wrong. Germline lookup yields CDR1 PRHDT and CDR2 FYEKMQ (reference sequence). The CDR3 has 14 residues. The CDR3 DNA reads as TGTGCCAGCAGCTTAGAGGGGAATCAATACGAGCAGTACTTC. This translates into CASSLEGNQYEQYF.

The genes are TRBV18 and TRBJ2-2; a weak D match, TRBD2 (6 bases). V dropped 3 bases and J dropped 1 base, with 9 bases sitting between them. Germline CDR1 reads KGHSH; CDR2 reads LQKENI. This CDR3 has 15 amino acids. DNA of the CDR3: TGTGCCAGCTCACCGGGACTCCTGAACACCGGGGAGCTGTTTTTT. This sequence encodes CASSPGLLNTGELFF.

The V gene is TRBV15, the J gene TRBJ2-7; 7 bases agree with TRBD1. The V segment lost 0 bases and the J segment 4 bases; nucleotides outside the gene matches: 12. This CDR3 is built from 17 residues. Germline values: CDR1 LNHNV, CDR2 YYDKDF (reference sequence). CDR3 region: CATSRDQGSGTVYEQYF. The CDR3 nucleotides read TGTGCCACCAGCAGAGATCAGGGTTCCGGGACAGTATACGAGCAGTACTTC.

This chain connects TRBV7-9 to TRBJ2-4; TRBD2 might be the D (6 bases). Deletions cut 3 bases from V and 3 bases from J, with 9 bases between. Germline CDR1 reads SEHNR; CDR2 reads FQNEAQ (reference sequence). The CDR3 runs 14 residues. CDR3 amino acids: CASSFQGLKNIQYF. CDR3 in DNA: TGTGCCAGCAGCTTTCAGGGACTCAAAAACATTCAGTACTTC.

This clone was picked up many times. V gene TRBV29-1 combines with J gene TRBJ2-1; no definite D call. The CDR3 sequence is 11 residues long. Germline V gene sequence: CDR1 SQVTM, CDR2 ANQGSEA. V lost 4 bases and J lost 3, with 4 bases in between. This chain's CDR3 is CSVGSYNEQFF. The CDR3 DNA reads TGCAGCGTTGGCAGCTACAATGAGCAGTTCTTC.

The chain links TRBV30 to TRBJ2-5; TRBD2 matches at 14 bases. There are 19 residues in the CDR3. The germline gives CDR1 GTSNPN, CDR2 SVGIG (reference sequence). V shed 1 base, J shed 4 bases, and the junction held 14 bases outside the gene matches. CDR3 sequence: CAWSGTGLAGDGVGETQYF. DNA of the CDR3: TGTGCCTGGAGTGGTACGGGACTAGCGGGAGACGGGGTAGGAGAGACCCAGTACTTC.

The rearrangement links TRBV29-1 to TRBJ2-1, with 7 bases that match TRBD1. The length of the CDR3 is 14 residues. From germline, CDR1 is SQVTM and CDR2 ANQGSEA. The trim removed 6 bases at V and 0 bases at J, leaving 5 bases unmatched. CDR3 sequence (DNA): TGCAGCGTCGGTGGACAGGTCTCCTACAATGAGCAGTTCTTC. Amino acid sequence: CSVGGQVSYNEQFF.

The V gene is TRBV25-1, the J gene TRBJ2-1; D is unclear. V was pared by 4 bases and J by 9 bases, with 7 bases between. This CDR3 is 11 amino acids long. Looked up from germline, CDR1 is MGHDK and CDR2 is SYGVNS. CDR3 sequence (DNA): TGTGCCAGCAGTGCGGGTCCTGAGCAGTTCTTC. It yields the protein CASSAGPEQFF.

The chain joins TRBV6-1 to TRBJ1-5, with 7 nucleotides matching TRBD1. This CDR3 contains 13 residues. Losses at the gene ends were 10 bases for V and 8 bases for J; bases not matched to a gene: 11. Per the germline V gene, CDR1 is MNHNS and CDR2 is SASEGT. The CDR3 loop reads CAIRQGFGEPQHF. The CDR3 bases are TGTGCCATTCGACAGGGCTTCGGGGAGCCCCAGCATTTT.

This chain uses TRBV6-5 with TRBJ1-5; no clear D. The V end was cut by 8 bases, the J end by 3 bases, with 14 bases between. Germline V lookup: CDR1 MNHEY, CDR2 SVGAGI. The CDR3 extends over 14 amino acids. CDR3 loop: CASLGALLNQPQHF. The CDR3 coding sequence is TGTGCCAGCTTAGGAGCATTGCTCAATCAGCCCCAGCATTTT.

The rearrangement links TRBV7-6 to TRBJ1-1; D possibly corresponds to TRBD1 (6 bases). V shed 6 bases and J shed 7 bases, with 12 bases lying between them. This CDR3 has 12 residues. Germline assignment: CDR1 SGHVS and CDR2 FNYEAQ. CDR3 sequence (DNA): TGTGCCAGCAGACCCGGGACACTTGAAGCTTTCTTT. Its translation: CASRPGTLEAFF. Variable domain in full (rest from reference TRBV7-6 and TRBJ1-1): GAGVSQSPRYKVTKRGQDVALRCDPISGHVSLYWYRQALGQGPEFLTYFNYEAQQDKSGLPNDRFSAERPEGSISTLTIQRTEQRDSAMYRCASRPGTLEAFFGQGTRLTVV.

This clone was seen a few times. This chain connects TRBV13 to TRBJ2-1, with 7 bases matching TRBD2. In germline, CDR1 is PRHDT, CDR2 FYEKMQ (reference sequence). Trimming cost V 5 bases and J 7 bases; bases outside gene matches: 17. The CDR3 is made up of 17 amino acids. CDR3 protein: CASSLAGGSQFGNEQFF. CDR3 in DNA: TGTGCCAGCAGCCTTGCTGGCGGGAGCCAATTCGGGAATGAGCAGTTCTTC.

The chain uses TRBV4-2 and TRBJ2-5; TRBD2 aligns across 8 bases. Germline values: CDR1 LGHNA, CDR2 YNFKEQ. The V gene end was trimmed by 8 bases and the J gene end by 11 bases; junction bases not matched to a gene: 16. This CDR3 comprises 14 residues. This chain's CDR3 is CASSFREGRLEQYF. As DNA, the CDR3 is TGTGCCAGCTCCTTCCGGGAGGGCCGATTAGAGCAGTACTTC.

The rearrangement joins TRBV7-2 to TRBJ2-1; 10 bases align to TRBD2. CDR1 SGHTA and CDR2 FQGNSA come from the germline V gene. The CDR3 is 16 residues long. Unmatched junction bases numbered 4, after V lost 1 base and J lost 4 bases. The CDR3 region is CASSLVQTSGYNEQFF. The CDR3 DNA follows: TGTGCCAGCAGCTTAGTCCAGACTAGCGGGTACAATGAGCAGTTCTTC.

This rearrangement joins TRBV6-6 to TRBJ2-7, with 8 bases aligning to TRBD2. After removal of 7 bases from V and 7 bases from J, the junction contained 3 bases not matched to a gene. In germline, CDR1 is MNHNY, CDR2 SVGAGI (reference sequence). The CDR3 consists of 11 residues. The CDR3 DNA follows: TGTGCCAGCACCGGGGGGGCGGAGCAGTACTTC. This codes for CASTGGAEQYF.

The gene calls are TRBV19 and TRBJ1-5; 7 bases are a match to TRBD1. With 5 bases clipped from V and 7 bases from J, the junction kept 8 bases outside the gene matches. Germline loops: CDR1 LNHDA, CDR2 SQIVND (reference sequence). This CDR3 comprises 14 residues. The CDR3 DNA sequence: TGTGCCAGTAGTCGAGGGGGCACGGGGCAGCCCCAGCATTTT. Its translation is CASSRGGTGQPQHF.